A single sample is the source of the 5 T cell receptor beta chains below, sequenced in a study of blood T cell repertoires in COVID-19. Clones were sequenced by immunoSEQ multiplex PCR, and TCRdb holds only the in-frame ones, with some missing. The sample contains 45,000 to 60,000 clones, around four fifths of which appear only once. Input material: peripheral blood. All receptors come from a woman aged 55-69 years with acute or convalescent COVID-19.

This chain connects TRBV3-1 (or the pseudogene TRBV3-2) to TRBJ1-4; TRBD1 matches 8 bases. The CDR3 length is 14 residues. With V trimmed by 1 base and J by 7 bases, 2 bases remained unmatched. The V gene's germline CDR1 is LGHDT and CDR2 YNNKEL (reference sequence). For the CDR3, the DNA is TGTGCCAGCAGCCAAGTACAGGGGGGTGAAAAACTGTTTTTT. Translating gives CASSQVQGGEKLFF.

This sequence joins TRBV28 and TRBJ1-2; no definite D call. Germline V lookup: CDR1 MDHEN, CDR2 SYDVKM. The germline V and J ends were trimmed by 1 base and 4 bases, with 4 bases remaining between them. There are 12 residues in the CDR3. The CDR3 reads CASSLSGYGYTF. The CDR3, as DNA: TGTGCCAGCAGTTTATCCGGCTATGGCTACACCTTC.

The chain links TRBV7-8 to TRBJ1-5; D is ambiguous. Trimming cost V 1 base and J 7 bases, with 11 bases left between them. Germline V gives CDR1 SGHVS, CDR2 FQNEAQ. The CDR3 consists of 14 residues. The CDR3 loop reads CASSLDTSRQPQHF. The CDR3 coding sequence is TGTGCCAGCAGCTTAGACACGAGCAGGCAGCCCCAGCATTTT.

The chain combines TRBV18 with TRBJ1-1; possibly TRBD1 for D (6 bases). This CDR3 spans 14 amino acids. With 3 bases removed from V and 1 base from J, the gap between germline ends came to 9 bases. Germline V gene sequence: CDR1 KGHSH, CDR2 LQKENI. In DNA form, the CDR3 reads TGTGCCAGCTCACCGTCCAGGGGGAACACTGAAGCTTTCTTT. This sequence encodes CASSPSRGNTEAFF.

The gene calls are TRBV9 and TRBJ1-6; possibly TRBD1 for D (6 bases). The CDR3 length is 15 residues. The V end was cut by 0 bases, the J end by 13 bases, with 17 bases between. Germline CDR1 and CDR2: SGDLS and YYNGEE. CDR3 loop: CASSVEGRGLSPLHF. For the CDR3, the DNA is TGTGCCAGCAGCGTAGAGGGCAGGGGCCTCTCTCCCCTCCACTTT.